Below are 5 T cell receptor beta chains sequenced from a single sample in a study of T-cell memory formation after mild COVID-19. TCRdb redid the calling of the 5' RACE reads with MiXCR, one entry per CDR3 protein. The top ten hold approximately 2.1% of the sample, which has 200,000 or so distinct CDR3 sequences, around 15% seen once. The material sequenced was PBMCs or a T cell subset sorted from them (not recorded which). The source is an adult woman who had mild COVID-19 (a few samples of this study predate the infection). Cell type and time point are not known.

The CDR3 DNA follows: TGTGCCAGCAGCCTAGACCCCTTACCATACAATGAGCAGTTCTTC. Translated, it gives CASSLDPLPYNEQFF. The rearrangement links TRBV6-5 to TRBJ2-1; D gene uncertain. V lost 6 bases, J lost 4 bases, and 16 bases lay in between. The CDR3 runs 15 residues. Germline V lookup: CDR1 MNHEY, CDR2 SVGAGI.

V is TRBV5-5 and J is TRBJ2-6; the D gene is possibly TRBD2 (6 bases). The CDR3 runs 17 residues. Germline V lookup: CDR1 SGHKS, CDR2 YYEKEE (reference sequence). Trimming shortened V by 0 bases and J by 2 bases, and 12 bases separated the two germline ends. CDR3 DNA sequence: TGTGCCAGCAGCTTGGCCCTTGGGGGGACTGGGGCCAACGTCCTGACTTTC. It codes for CASSLALGGTGANVLTF.

The chain couples TRBV20-1 to TRBJ2-7; D is possibly TRBD2 (5 bases). This CDR3 spans 13 amino acids. Trimming cost V 3 bases and J 0 bases, with 9 bases left between them. CDR1 is DFQATT, CDR2 SNEGSKA, per germline (reference sequence). This CDR3 reads CSARRESSYEQYF. For the CDR3, the DNA is TGCAGTGCTAGGAGGGAAAGCTCCTACGAGCAGTACTTC.

The chain is built from TRBV6-5 and TRBJ2-7; TRBD2 agrees at 8 bases. V gave up 0 bases and J gave up 2 bases; unmatched junction bases: 3. The CDR3 is 15 residues long. CDR1 and CDR2 from the germline V gene are MNHEY and SVGAGI. CDR3 residues: CASSYSTSATYEQYF. The CDR3 nucleotides are TGTGCCAGCAGTTACTCGACTAGCGCTACCTACGAGCAGTACTTC.

This clonotype came up a few times. The chain carries TRBV10-3 and TRBJ2-2, with D possibly being TRBD1 (6 bases). V lost 5 bases to trimming and J lost 0 bases, with 10 bases between them. CDR1 is ENHRY and CDR2 is SYGVKD in the germline V gene. This CDR3 spans 15 amino acids. In nucleotides, the CDR3 is TGTGCCATCAGTACCGGGACAACGAACACCGGGGAGCTGTTTTTT. Protein: CAISTGTTNTGELFF.